This T cell receptor (beta chain) is from a study of blood T cell repertoires in COVID-19. In this sample, this clone turned up many times. Profiled with immunoSEQ multiplex PCR; TCRdb holds only in-frame clones, not every one. This sample has 150,000 to 200,000 clones, with 85% to 95% found just once. CDR3 length equals 14 residues. Trimming removed 4 bases from V and 3 bases from J, with 14 bases in between. Germline values: CDR1 SGDLS, CDR2 YYNGEE. The chain combines TRBV9 with TRBJ2-7; D is possibly TRBD1 (5 bases). The TCR sequence derives from a woman aged 60-70 years with COVID-19, enrolled during active disease. The sequencing input was peripheral blood. In DNA form, the CDR3 reads TGTGCCAGCAGCCCAGGACCAGGGTACTACGAGCAGTACTTC. Its translation: CASSPGPGYYEQYF.